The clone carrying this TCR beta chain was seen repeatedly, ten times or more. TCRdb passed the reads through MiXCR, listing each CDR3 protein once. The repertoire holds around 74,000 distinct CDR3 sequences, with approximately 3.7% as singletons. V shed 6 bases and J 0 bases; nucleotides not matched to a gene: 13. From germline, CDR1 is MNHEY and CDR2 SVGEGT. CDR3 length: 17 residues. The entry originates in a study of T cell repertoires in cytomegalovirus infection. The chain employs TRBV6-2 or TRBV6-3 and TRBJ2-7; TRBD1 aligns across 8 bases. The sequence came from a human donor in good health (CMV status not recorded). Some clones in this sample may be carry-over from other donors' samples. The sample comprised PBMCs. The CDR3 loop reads CASSQTTGQVGSYEQYF. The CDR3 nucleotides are TGTGCCAGCAGCCAGACGACGGGACAGGTCGGCTCCTACGAGCAGTACTTC.